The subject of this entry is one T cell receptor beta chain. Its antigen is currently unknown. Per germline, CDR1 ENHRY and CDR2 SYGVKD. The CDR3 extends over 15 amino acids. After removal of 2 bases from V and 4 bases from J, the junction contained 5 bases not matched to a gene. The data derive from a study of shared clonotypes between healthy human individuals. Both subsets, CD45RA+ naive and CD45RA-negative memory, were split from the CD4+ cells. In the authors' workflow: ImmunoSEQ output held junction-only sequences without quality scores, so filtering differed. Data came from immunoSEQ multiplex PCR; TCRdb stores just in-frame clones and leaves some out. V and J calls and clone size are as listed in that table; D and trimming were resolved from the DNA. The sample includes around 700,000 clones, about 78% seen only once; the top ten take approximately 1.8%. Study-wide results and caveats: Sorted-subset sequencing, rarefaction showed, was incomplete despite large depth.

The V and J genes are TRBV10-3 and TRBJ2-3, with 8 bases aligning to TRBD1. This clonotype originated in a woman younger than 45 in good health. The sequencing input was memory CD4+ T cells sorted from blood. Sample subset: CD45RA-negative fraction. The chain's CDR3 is CAISEGQGGADTQYF. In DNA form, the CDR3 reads TGTGCCATCAGTGAGGGACAGGGCGGCGCAGATACGCAGTATTTT.